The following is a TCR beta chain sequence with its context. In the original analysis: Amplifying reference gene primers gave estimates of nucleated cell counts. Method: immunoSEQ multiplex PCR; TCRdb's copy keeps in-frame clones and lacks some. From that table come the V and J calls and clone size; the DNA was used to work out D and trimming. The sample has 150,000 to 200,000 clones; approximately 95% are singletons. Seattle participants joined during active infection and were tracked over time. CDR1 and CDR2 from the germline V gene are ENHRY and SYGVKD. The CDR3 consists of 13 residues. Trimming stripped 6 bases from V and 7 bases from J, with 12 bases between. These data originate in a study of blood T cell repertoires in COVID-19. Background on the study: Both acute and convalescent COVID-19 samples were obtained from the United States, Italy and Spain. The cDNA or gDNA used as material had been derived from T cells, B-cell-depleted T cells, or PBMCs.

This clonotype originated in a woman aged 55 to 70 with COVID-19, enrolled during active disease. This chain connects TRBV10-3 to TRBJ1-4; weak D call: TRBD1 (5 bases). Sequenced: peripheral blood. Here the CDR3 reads CAISPGRGEKLFF. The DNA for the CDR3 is TGTGCCATCAGCCCAGGGCGAGGTGAAAAACTGTTTTTT.